This TCR beta chain was sequenced for a study of chemoradiotherapy in HPV16-positive cancers (dated by TCRdb to between 2021 and 2023). Broadly, across the study: Functional T-cell assays on cells from a couple of HPV16-positive patients defined candidate HPV-specific T-cell clones and common TCR motifs. The study set out to ask whether T-cell immunity against the HPV oncoproteins E6 and E7 changes over the course of chemoradiotherapy and whether that immunity affects survival. The candidate HPV-specific TCRs and motifs were then tracked in TCR repertoires from about 90 patients with HPV-related cancers.

Summary of the overall study and its limitations: Expansion of candidate HPV-specific clones and E7-related TCR motifs was observed in the tumor microenvironment during treatment, whereas no such expansion was observed for non-HPV-specific T cells. In HPV16-positive patients, expansion of HPV-responsive T cells during chemoradiotherapy was associated with improved recurrence-free survival. Only two HPV16-positive patients were used to derive the functional definition of HPV-specific T cells, and the survival association was reported for HPV16-positive patients.

Repertoires were sampled repeatedly over the course of chemoradiotherapy so that clonal expansion in the tumor microenvironment could be followed. A note on this clone: The antigen it recognizes is unknown. The sample holds no much larger clone one base away, and base qualities are not on file.

Receptor amplification or capture employed the immunoSEQ multiplex PCR assay. TCRdb retrieved this table from immuneACCESS and kept in-frame rearrangements only. Not all clones are present; in checked studies, unresolved V genes account for under half, and no reason is known for the remainder. This sample is represented by around 9,200 clones; around four fifths of them were singletons. The top ten clones comprise about 9.1% of the sample. From the cysteine up to the phenylalanine, the CDR3 has a length of 17 residues. Of the read, only the CDR3 DNA is kept; its 51 bases are in frame from base 1. Per the germline V gene, LGHNA is the CDR1 and YSLEER is the CDR2. V is pared back by 0 bases and J by 2 bases, with 15 bases lying between the germline termini.

The receptor's source is a human donor with HPV-associated anogenital cancer. This material was collected from a patient who underwent chemoradiotherapy. The rearranged segments are TRBV4-3 and TRBJ2-3; a weak D assignment points to TRBD2 (7 bases agree). The nucleotide sequence is TGCGCCAGCAGCCAAGATAGGGGGGGCGGGGCCACAGATACGCAGTATTTT. Translated, this gives CASSQDRGGGATDTQYF.